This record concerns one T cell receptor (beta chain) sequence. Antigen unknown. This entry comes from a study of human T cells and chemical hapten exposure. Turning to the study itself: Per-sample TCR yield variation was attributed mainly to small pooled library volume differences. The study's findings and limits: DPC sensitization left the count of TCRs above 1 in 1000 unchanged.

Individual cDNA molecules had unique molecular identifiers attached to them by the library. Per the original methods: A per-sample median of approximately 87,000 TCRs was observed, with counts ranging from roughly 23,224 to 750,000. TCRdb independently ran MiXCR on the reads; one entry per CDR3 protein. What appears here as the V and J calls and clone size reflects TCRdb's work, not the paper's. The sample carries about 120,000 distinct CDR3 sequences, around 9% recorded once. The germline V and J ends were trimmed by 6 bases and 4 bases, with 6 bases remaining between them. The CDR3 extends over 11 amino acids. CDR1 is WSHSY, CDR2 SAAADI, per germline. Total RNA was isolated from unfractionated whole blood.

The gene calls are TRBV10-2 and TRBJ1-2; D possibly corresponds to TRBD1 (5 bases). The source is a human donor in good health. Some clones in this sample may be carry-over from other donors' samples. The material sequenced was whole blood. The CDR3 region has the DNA TGCGCCAGCAGGGGACCCTATGGCTACACCTTC. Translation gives CASRGPYGYTF.